Sequencing of this T cell receptor beta chain was carried out in a study of response to subunit inactivated influenza vaccine. TCRdb independently ran MiXCR on the RT-PCR reads; one entry per CDR3 protein. The repertoire includes around 710,000 distinct CDR3 sequences, 14% of them detected once, and less than 7% sits in the top ten. Study-level points and caveats: Every seasonal influenza vaccination brings in few new T cells, the authors suggested.

The ends lost 4 bases at V and 4 bases at J; junction bases unmatched: 7. This CDR3 region has 16 residues. Germline V gene data show CDR1 as LGHNA and CDR2 as YSLEER. This clonotype was seen more than once but under ten times. Its antigen is currently unknown. The source of this sequence is a man in his fifties who received an inactivated influenza vaccine. Here the sequenced sample was PBMCs from blood, taken approximately 15 days before vaccination. V is TRBV4-3 and J is TRBJ1-1, with 12 bases matching TRBD1. In DNA form, the CDR3 reads TGCGCCAGCAGCCCACCCGGGACAGGGGGCTTCACTGAAGCTTTCTTT. Translation: CASSPPGTGGFTEAFF.